Listed below are T cell receptor beta chains from one sample, sequenced in a study of shared clonotypes between healthy human individuals. Produced via immunoSEQ multiplex PCR; TCRdb's table is partial and in-frame only. The profile shows a few million clones, 85% to 95% of them singletons. Sequenced sample: naive CD4+ T cells from PBMCs. The receptors were gathered from a man between 18 and 35 years old in good health. Some clones in this sample may be carry-over from other donors' samples. The CDR3 runs from the conserved cysteine through the conserved F or W. Fields, in order: CDR3 length, D gene, J gene, V gene, clone size, CDR3 protein, CDR3 DNA. A D gene is named only where the DNA matches it firmly. For some rows the clone size is stated as once, few or many, or as a class when expanded; others skip it.

>12|TRBD1|TRBJ1-1|TRBV30|few
CACTQGDTEAFF
TGTGCCTGCACCCAGGGGGACACTGAAGCTTTCTTT
>14|NA|TRBJ1-1|TRBV7-6|NA
CASSLVISNTEAFF
TGTGCCAGCAGCTTGGTGATCAGCAACACTGAAGCTTTCTTT
>13|TRBD2|TRBJ2-1|TRBV5-1|NA
CASIGTSGMPVFF
TGCGCCAGCATCGGGACTAGCGGGATGCCCGTGTTCTTC
>14|TRBD1|TRBJ2-7|TRBV11-2|NA
CASRRPGQSYEQYF
TGTGCCAGCAGGAGACCGGGACAGAGCTACGAGCAGTACTTC
>14|NA|TRBJ1-4|TRBV5-1|NA
CASSFQGSNEKLFF
TGCGCCAGCAGCTTCCAGGGTTCCAATGAAAAACTGTTTTTT
>16|TRBD1|TRBJ2-6|TRBV25-1|NA
CASSPRDRGVSNVLTF
TGTGCCAGCAGCCCTCGGGACAGGGGGGTTTCCAACGTCCTGACTTTC
>15|TRBD2|TRBJ2-1|TRBV7-9|NA
CASSLGTSGSNEQFF
TGTGCCAGCAGCTTAGGGACTAGCGGGAGCAATGAGCAGTTCTTC
>15|TRBD2|TRBJ2-1|TRBV7-2|once
CASSPTTSGFNEQFF
TGTGCCAGCAGCCCGACTACTAGCGGGTTTAATGAGCAGTTCTTC
>13|NA|TRBJ2-3|TRBV29-1|NA
CSVIMEGADTQYF
TGCAGCGTTATCATGGAGGGAGCAGATACGCAGTATTTT
>11|NA|TRBJ2-5|TRBV30|NA
CAWVVEETQYF
TGTGCCTGGGTTGTGGAGGAGACCCAGTACTTC
>15|TRBD1|TRBJ1-5|TRBV28|NA
CASSLPGQENQPQHF
TGTGCCAGCAGTTTACCGGGACAGGAAAATCAGCCCCAGCATTTT
>16|TRBD2|TRBJ2-1|TRBV9|NA
CASSDYSGSSYNEQFF
TGTGCCAGCAGCGACTATAGCGGGAGCTCCTACAATGAGCAGTTCTTC
>14|NA|TRBJ1-4|TRBV5-4|NA
CASRMGGVNEKLFF
TGTGCCAGCAGGATGGGCGGCGTTAATGAAAAACTGTTTTTT
>13|NA|TRBJ1-2|TRBV7-8|NA
CASSESVNYGYTF
TGTGCCAGCAGCGAATCCGTTAACTATGGCTACACCTTC
>14|NA|TRBJ1-5|TRBV28|NA
CASSYGGSNQPQHF
TGTGCCAGCAGTTACGGGGGCAGCAATCAGCCCCAGCATTTT
>15|NA|TRBJ1-2|TRBV5-4|NA
CASSLVRRDVDGYTF
TGTGCCAGCAGCTTGGTCCGGAGGGACGTTGATGGCTACACCTTC
>15|TRBD2|TRBJ2-1|TRBV29-1|NA
CSAERPSGRANEQFF
TGCAGCGCCGAGCGTCCTAGCGGGAGGGCCAATGAGCAGTTCTTC
>11|NA|TRBJ2-7|TRBV5-6|NA
CASSIAEEQYF
TGTGCCAGCAGCATCGCAGAGGAGCAGTACTTC
>16|NA|TRBJ1-1|TRBV4-1|NA
CASSQDRGQRYTEAFF
TGCGCCAGCAGCCAAGATCGAGGGCAGAGATACACTGAAGCTTTCTTT
>17|NA|TRBJ2-5|TRBV5-1|NA
CASSPGWTPTRQETQYF
TGCGCCAGCAGCCCGGGCTGGACACCCACACGACAAGAGACCCAGTACTTC
>15|NA|TRBJ2-5|TRBV5-1|NA
CASSLAPRGQETQYF
TGCGCCAGCAGCTTGGCCCCCAGGGGCCAAGAGACCCAGTACTTC
>15|TRBD1|TRBJ1-5|TRBV28|NA
CASSSPGGGNQPQHF
TGTGCCAGCAGTTCCCCAGGGGGGGGCAATCAGCCCCAGCATTTT
>16|TRBD2|TRBJ2-7|TRBV5-1|NA
CASSLALSGRAYEQYF
TGCGCCAGCAGCTTGGCCTTGAGCGGGAGGGCCTACGAGCAGTACTTC
>16|TRBD1|TRBJ1-1|TRBV19|NA
CASRKLPGQGNTEAFF
TGTGCCAGTAGAAAACTTCCGGGACAGGGTAACACTGAAGCTTTCTTT
>15|NA|TRBJ2-7|TRBV6-5|NA
CASSYRDTGLYEQYF
TGTGCCAGCAGTTACCGAGATACTGGCCTCTACGAGCAGTACTTC
>14|NA|TRBJ1-2|TRBV28|NA
CASSLIAQNYGYTF
TGTGCCAGCAGTTTGATTGCGCAGAACTATGGCTACACCTTC
>18|TRBD2|TRBJ2-3|TRBV28|NA
CASSFPGRASGRMDTQYF
TGTGCCAGCAGTTTCCCGGGGAGGGCTAGCGGGAGGATGGATACGCAGTATTTT
>12|NA|TRBJ2-7|TRBV5-1|NA
CASSLPTYEQYF
TGCGCCAGCAGCTTGCCCACCTACGAGCAGTACTTC